Presented here are 32 T cell receptor beta chains from one specimen sequenced in a study of CD8+ T cells in alopecia areata. TCR sequencing used cDNA made by reverse transcription of extracted RNA. Profiled with immunoSEQ multiplex PCR; TCRdb holds only in-frame clones, not every one. The sample includes 200,000 to 250,000 clones, 66% of them seen just once. Treatment noted: oral pan-JAK inhibitor, 5-10 mg twice daily. The sample consisted of CD4+ T cells sorted from blood, taken at approximately week 42, from a patient treated with tofacitinib. Source of these receptors: a human donor with alopecia areata.

In regard to this clone: The same CDR3 can be traced to other DNA sequences in this sample. The chain uses TRBV29-1 and TRBJ1-5; D not resolved. Germline V gives CDR1 SQVTM, CDR2 ANQGSEA. CDR3 length: 13 amino acids. V was pared by 4 bases and J by 0 bases, with 7 bases between. The CDR3 sequence: CSVGENSNQPQHF. DNA for the CDR3: TGCAGCGTTGGAGAAAATAGCAATCAGCCCCAGCATTTT.

The V and J genes are TRBV2 and TRBJ2-7; possibly TRBD1 or TRBD2 for D (5 bases each). The germline V gene encodes CDR1 SNHLY and CDR2 FYNNEI. Trimming removed 3 bases from V and 4 bases from J, with 10 bases in between. The CDR3 sequence is 13 residues long. The CDR3, as DNA: TGTGCCAGCAGTGATGGGACGAATTACGAGCAGTACTTC. Protein sequence: CASSDGTNYEQYF.

This clone has more than one count but fewer than ten. This chain links TRBV7-3 with TRBJ1-1, with a weak D call TRBD1 (5 bases). Germline CDR1 and CDR2: SGHTA and FQGTGA. V was trimmed by 5 bases and J by 2 bases, leaving 9 bases between them. The length of the CDR3 is 13 residues. As DNA, the CDR3 is TGTGCCAGCAGCCAAGGGGCCAACACTGAAGCTTTCTTT. Its protein product is CASSQGANTEAFF.

Only a few counts were recorded for this clone. The DNA for the CDR3 is TGCAGCGTTGTAGGTGAGAACACTGAAGCTTTCTTT. Translated, it gives CSVVGENTEAFF. The genes are TRBV29-1 and TRBJ1-1; no definite D call. This CDR3 comprises 12 residues. The germline CDR1 and CDR2 sequences are SQVTM and ANQGSEA. V lost 4 bases to trimming and J lost 1 base, with 7 bases between them. Filled out from reference TRBV29-1 and TRBJ1-1, the complete variable domain reads SAVISQKPSRDICQRGTSLTIQCQVDSQVTMMFWYRQQPGQSLTLIATANQGSEATYESGFVIDKFPISRPNLTFSTLTVSNMSPEDSSIYLCSVVGENTEAFFGQGTRLTVV.

This clone occurred a few times. This sequence joins TRBV29-1 and TRBJ2-2, with D possibly matching TRBD2 (5 bases). This CDR3 has 14 amino acids. Germline V CDR1 and CDR2: SQVTM, ANQGSEA. The V gene lost 6 bases and the J gene lost 1 base, with 12 bases spanning the gap. CDR3 DNA sequence: TGCAGCGTACTAGTGGCGGTGAACACCGGGGAGCTGTTTTTT. It translates to CSVLVAVNTGELFF.

The chain is built from TRBV9 and TRBJ2-1; 10 nucleotides align to TRBD1. With 3 bases clipped from V and 7 bases from J, the junction kept 7 bases outside the gene matches. The CDR3 is 15 residues long. Germline CDR1 SGDLS, CDR2 YYNGEE. This CDR3 reads CASSDRDRGMNEQFF. The CDR3 nucleotides are TGTGCCAGCAGCGACCGGGACAGGGGAATGAATGAGCAGTTCTTC.

The table lists this clone with a count of one. The chain has TRBV27 and TRBJ1-4, with D perhaps matching TRBD1 (5 bases). Germline CDR1 and CDR2: MNHEY and SMNVEV (reference sequence). Trimming cost V 4 bases and J 8 bases, with 17 bases left between them. The CDR3 is made up of 15 amino acids. The CDR3 loop reads CASSSRVPEGEKLFF. CDR3 DNA sequence: TGTGCCAGCAGTTCCCGGGTTCCCGAGGGGGAAAAACTGTTTTTT.

This sequence joins TRBV5-6 and TRBJ1-6; perhaps TRBD1 as D (6 bases). CDR1 is SGHDT and CDR2 is YYEEEE in the germline V gene. This CDR3 comprises 14 residues. Trimming pared 2 bases from V and 6 bases from J, leaving 9 bases between. CDR3 nucleotide sequence: TGTGCCAGCAGCTTCACAGGGATTAATTCACCCCTCCACTTT. Translating it yields CASSFTGINSPLHF.

V usage is TRBV4-3 and J usage is TRBJ2-3; D gene uncertain. The CDR3 is made up of 12 amino acids. The V end was cut by 3 bases, the J end by 4 bases, with 5 bases between. CDR1 and CDR2 (germline): LGHNA, YSLEER. In DNA form, the CDR3 reads TGCGCCAGCAGCCAGACGTCAGATACGCAGTATTTT. Its protein is CASSQTSDTQYF.

This chain joins TRBV10-3 and TRBJ2-1, with D possibly called TRBD1 or TRBD2 (5 bases each). The V gene's germline CDR1 is ENHRY and CDR2 SYGVKD. Trimming stripped 10 bases from V and 4 bases from J, with 11 bases between. CDR3 length: 12 residues. In nucleotides, the CDR3 is TGTGCCAGTGGGGACGGATACAATGAGCAGTTCTTC. Residues: CASGDGYNEQFF.

This clone was seen at least ten times. This chain links TRBV29-1 with TRBJ2-7; 7 positions match TRBD1. The germline V gene has CDR1 SQVTM and CDR2 ANQGSEA. Losses at the gene ends were 4 bases for V and 6 bases for J; bases not matched to a gene: 12. The CDR3 consists of 14 residues. CDR3 region: CSVAPTGIWLEQYF. The CDR3 DNA sequence: TGCAGCGTTGCACCGACAGGGATTTGGCTCGAGCAGTACTTC.

On this clone itself: Other DNA sequences in this specimen translate into the identical CDR3. This rearrangement joins TRBV29-1 to TRBJ2-7, with TRBD1 matching 7 bases. This CDR3 is 12 amino acids long. Germline CDR1 SQVTM, CDR2 ANQGSEA. V lost 6 bases and J lost 2; bases outside the gene matches: 4. The CDR3: CSVRQGPYEQYF. The CDR3 DNA reads TGCAGCGTCCGACAGGGTCCCTACGAGCAGTACTTC.

The chain joins TRBV7-2 to TRBJ2-5; D uncertain. V was trimmed by 2 bases and J by 1 base, leaving 11 bases between them. The CDR3 consists of 15 residues. In germline, CDR1 is SGHTA, CDR2 FQGNSA. The CDR3 nucleotides are TGTGCCAGCAGCTTACAGTTCGGCGGCCAAGAGACCCAGTACTTC. This codes for CASSLQFGGQETQYF.

This clone is a singleton in its sample. The chain employs TRBV7-9 and TRBJ2-4; TRBD2 is a possible D gene (5 bases). The CDR3 runs 14 residues. Trimming pared 5 bases from V and 6 bases from J, leaving 14 bases between. Germline CDR1 SEHNR, CDR2 FQNEAQ (reference sequence). This CDR3 reads CASSEGQYINIQYF. The CDR3 bases are TGTGCCAGCAGCGAGGGCCAGTACATAAACATTCAGTACTTC.

This rearrangement joins TRBV5-6 to TRBJ2-2; a weak D match, TRBD1 (5 bases). Trimming shortened V by 5 bases and J by 4 bases, and 15 bases separated the two germline ends. The CDR3 covers 15 residues. Germline V CDR1 and CDR2: SGHDT, YYEEEE. CDR3 region: CASRLVQGTTGELFF. The CDR3, as DNA: TGTGCCAGCAGGCTCGTGCAGGGAACCACCGGGGAGCTGTTTTTT.

This clone occurred a few times. Here the CDR3 DNA reads TGTGCCAGCAGTTCCGGACAGACCGTAATCTATGGCTACACCTTC. Amino acid sequence: CASSSGQTVIYGYTF. The V call is TRBV27, the J call TRBJ1-2; D is possibly TRBD1 (6 bases). The V end lost 4 bases, the J end lost 4 bases, and 16 bases lay between the germline ends. Germline CDR1 reads MNHEY; CDR2 reads SMNVEV (reference sequence). This CDR3 contains 15 residues.

This chain links TRBV15 with TRBJ2-5; TRBD1 aligns across 7 bases. CDR3 length equals 14 residues. Germline CDR1 reads LNHNV; CDR2 reads YYDKDF (reference sequence). With V trimmed by 3 bases and J by 3 bases, 4 bases remained unmatched. CDR3 in DNA: TGTGCCACCAGCAGGGGGGACAGAAAAGAGACCCAGTACTTC. Residues: CATSRGDRKETQYF.

The V and J genes are TRBV10-3 and TRBJ2-1, with TRBD2 matching over 8 bases. After removal of 8 bases from V and 8 bases from J, the junction contained 8 bases not matched to a gene. The V gene's germline CDR1 is ENHRY and CDR2 SYGVKD. The CDR3 spans 13 residues. CDR3 protein: CAIAGTSEDEQFF. CDR3 in DNA: TGTGCCATCGCCGGGACTAGTGAGGATGAGCAGTTCTTC.

The table lists this clone with a few counts. The chain is built from TRBV6-5 and TRBJ2-1, with TRBD2 matching 13 bases. V lost 8 bases, J lost 9 bases, and 7 bases stayed unmatched. The CDR3 contains 14 residues. Germline assignment: CDR1 MNHEY and CDR2 SVGAGI. In DNA form, the CDR3 reads TGTGCCAGCGCAACTGGGACTAGCGGGACTGAGCAGTTCTTC. It specifies CASATGTSGTEQFF.

In this sample, this clone turned up a few times. Written as DNA, the CDR3 is TGTGCCTGCCGCGGAGGGTGGGGGCAGTCCTACGAGCAGTACTTC. This codes for CACRGGWGQSYEQYF. The V and J genes are TRBV6-1 and TRBJ2-7; the D call may be TRBD1 or TRBD2 (6 bases each). The CDR3 is made up of 15 amino acids. Trimming removed 11 bases at V and 1 base at J, with 21 bases between. From germline, CDR1 is MNHNS and CDR2 SASEGT.

This clone has only a few counts. The gene calls are TRBV13 and TRBJ1-4; no definite D call. The CDR3 consists of 14 residues. Germline V CDR1 and CDR2: PRHDT, FYEKMQ (reference sequence). Trimming shortened V by 2 bases and J by 0 bases, and 4 bases separated the two germline ends. The CDR3 is CASSLKTTNEKLFF. The CDR3 DNA sequence: TGTGCCAGCAGCTTAAAAACAACTAATGAAAAACTGTTTTTT. The full variable domain, rest sourced from reference TRBV13 and TRBJ1-4, is AAGVIQSPRHLIKEKRETATLKCYPIPRHDTVYWYQQGPGQDPQFLISFYEKMQSDKGSIPDRFSAQQFSDYHSELNMSSLELGDSALYFCASSLKTTNEKLFFGSGTQLSVL.

A few counts support this clone. This chain links TRBV11-2 with TRBJ2-2; 9 bases agree with TRBD1. Germline values: CDR1 SGHAT, CDR2 FQNNGV. With 1 base clipped from V and 3 bases from J, the junction kept 3 bases outside the gene matches. The CDR3 spans 16 residues. CDR3 DNA sequence: TGTGCCAGCAGCTTAGTGGGACAGGGATACACCGGGGAGCTGTTTTTT. Amino acid sequence: CASSLVGQGYTGELFF.

This rearrangement joins TRBV2 to TRBJ2-3, with 7 bases fitting TRBD2. CDR1 SNHLY and CDR2 FYNNEI come from the germline V gene. CDR3 length: 14 amino acids. V gave up 7 bases and J gave up 4 bases; unmatched junction bases: 8. CDR3 region: CASIAGVGADTQYF. The CDR3 region has the DNA TGTGCCAGCATTGCGGGGGTTGGCGCAGATACGCAGTATTTT.

The chain couples TRBV11-3 to TRBJ2-2; D possibly corresponds to TRBD2 (6 bases). This CDR3 has 15 residues. Looked up from germline, CDR1 is SGHNT and CDR2 is YENEEA. The V and J ends lost 7 bases and 6 bases respectively, with 18 bases between them. The CDR3 coding sequence is TGTGCCAGCACCTCAGGGACTCCCTCGGCCGGGGAGCTGTTTTTT. Its translation is CASTSGTPSAGELFF.

This CDR3 is CASTDRVAGELFF. The CDR3, as DNA: TGCGCCAGCACCGACAGGGTGGCCGGGGAGCTGTTTTTT. The J gene is TRBJ2-2, the V gene TRBV10-1, with 7 bases aligning to TRBD1. After removal of 7 bases from V and 6 bases from J, the junction contained 5 bases not matched to a gene. The CDR3 extends over 13 amino acids. CDR1 is WNHNN, CDR2 SYGVQD, per germline (reference sequence).

The V call is TRBV4-2, the J call TRBJ2-3; no reliable D call. V was trimmed by 1 base and J by 2 bases, leaving 7 bases between them. In germline, CDR1 is LGHNA, CDR2 YNFKEQ. The length of the CDR3 is 14 residues. The CDR3 DNA reads as TGTGCCAGCAGCCAAGCCGAAGACACAGATACGCAGTATTTT. Its translation is CASSQAEDTDTQYF.

The chain is built from TRBV29-1 and TRBJ1-2; possible D gene TRBD1, 5 bases. CDR3 size: 13 residues. The germline V and J ends were trimmed by 4 bases and 7 bases, with 16 bases remaining between them. Germline V gives CDR1 SQVTM, CDR2 ANQGSEA. CDR3 loop: CSVVVTGHLGYTF. The CDR3 DNA reads as TGCAGCGTTGTTGTTACAGGCCATCTTGGCTACACCTTC.

The rearrangement links TRBV29-1 to TRBJ1-1; no clear D. V lost 4 bases to trimming and J lost 5 bases, with 17 bases between them. The CDR3 is 14 amino acids. CDR1 is SQVTM and CDR2 is ANQGSEA in the germline V gene. The CDR3 coding sequence is TGCAGCGTTGGTGGAAGGGCGCGTGTTACTGAAGCTTTCTTT. It encodes CSVGGRARVTEAFF.

The chain couples TRBV23-1 to TRBJ2-1; the match to TRBD2 covers 11 bases. TRBV23-1 is assigned to the ORF class and has an uncertain function. Trimming at V came to 0 bases and at J to 6 bases, leaving 4 bases not matched to a gene. The CDR3 runs 16 residues. CDR3 sequence reads: CASSQSGTSGSNEQFF. CDR3 nucleotide sequence: TGCGCCAGCAGTCAATCCGGGACTAGCGGTTCCAATGAGCAGTTCTTC.

This chain connects TRBV7-2 to TRBJ2-5, with a tentative D call TRBD1 (5 bases). The CDR3 spans 14 residues. The ends were cut back, 2 bases at V and 5 bases at J, with 12 bases in the middle. Germline lookup yields CDR1 SGHTA and CDR2 FQGNSA. The CDR3 nucleotides read TGTGCCAGCAGCTTACTAGGACAACATGAGACCCAGTACTTC. It encodes CASSLLGQHETQYF.

V gene TRBV9 combines with J gene TRBJ2-2, with unresolved D. Per germline, CDR1 SGDLS and CDR2 YYNGEE. The CDR3 has 14 amino acids. Trimming took off 3 bases at V and 0 bases at J, with 6 bases between the two ends. CDR3 loop: CASSAQANTGELFF. The DNA for the CDR3 is TGTGCCAGCAGCGCTCAGGCGAACACCGGGGAGCTGTTTTTT.

This clone occurred many times. The chain uses TRBV19 and TRBJ1-2; D not certain. This CDR3 has 12 residues. The ends were cut back, 3 bases at V and 5 bases at J, with 7 bases in the middle. Germline V lookup: CDR1 LNHDA, CDR2 SQIVND (reference sequence). CDR3 sequence: CASSILGYGYTF. CDR3 nucleotide sequence: TGTGCCAGTAGTATCCTCGGTTATGGCTACACCTTC.